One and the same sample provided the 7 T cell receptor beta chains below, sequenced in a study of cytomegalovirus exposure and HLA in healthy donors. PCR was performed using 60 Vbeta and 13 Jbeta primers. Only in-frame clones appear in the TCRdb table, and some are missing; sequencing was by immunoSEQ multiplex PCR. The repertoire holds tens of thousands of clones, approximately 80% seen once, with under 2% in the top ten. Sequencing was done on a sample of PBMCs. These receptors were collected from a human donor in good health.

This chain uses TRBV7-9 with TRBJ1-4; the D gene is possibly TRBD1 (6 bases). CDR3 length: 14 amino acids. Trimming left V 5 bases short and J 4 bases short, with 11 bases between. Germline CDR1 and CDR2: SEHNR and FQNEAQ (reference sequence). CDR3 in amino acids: CASSKGQYNEKLFF. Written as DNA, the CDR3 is TGTGCCAGCAGCAAAGGACAGTATAATGAAAAACTGTTTTTT.

As DNA, the CDR3 is TGTGCCAGCAGCTGGAGGGAGGGCGGCGATGAGCAGTTCTTC. Its protein product is CASSWREGGDEQFF. The chain combines TRBV7-2 with TRBJ2-1, with 7 nucleotides matching TRBD2. V shed 4 bases and J 8 bases; nucleotides not matched to a gene: 8. The CDR3 sequence is 14 residues long. Germline-derived CDR1 and CDR2 are SGHTA and FQGNSA.

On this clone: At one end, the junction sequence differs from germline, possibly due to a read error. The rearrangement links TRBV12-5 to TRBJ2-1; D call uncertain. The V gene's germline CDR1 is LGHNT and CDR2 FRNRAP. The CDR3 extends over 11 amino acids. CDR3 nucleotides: TGTGCTAGCGGTTTTCTCAATGAGCAGTTCTTC. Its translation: CASGFLNEQFF.

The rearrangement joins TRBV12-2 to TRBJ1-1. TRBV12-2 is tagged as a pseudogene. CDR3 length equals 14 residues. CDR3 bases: TGTGCAAGTCGCTTAGCACCCGGGAATACTGAAGCTTTCTTT. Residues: CASRLAPGNTEAFF.

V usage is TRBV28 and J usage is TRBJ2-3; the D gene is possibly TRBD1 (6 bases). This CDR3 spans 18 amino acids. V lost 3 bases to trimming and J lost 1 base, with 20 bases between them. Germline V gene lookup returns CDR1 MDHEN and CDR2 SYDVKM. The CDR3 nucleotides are TGTGCCAGCAGTTTTCTTTTGGGTGGACAGCTGGGCACAGATACGCAGTATTTT. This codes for CASSFLLGGQLGTDTQYF.

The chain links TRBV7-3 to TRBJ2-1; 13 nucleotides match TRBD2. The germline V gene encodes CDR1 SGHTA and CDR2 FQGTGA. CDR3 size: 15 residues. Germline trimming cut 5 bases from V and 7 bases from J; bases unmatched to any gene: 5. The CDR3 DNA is TGTGCCAGCAGCCGGGGACTAGCGGGGCAGAATGAGCAGTTCTTC. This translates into CASSRGLAGQNEQFF.

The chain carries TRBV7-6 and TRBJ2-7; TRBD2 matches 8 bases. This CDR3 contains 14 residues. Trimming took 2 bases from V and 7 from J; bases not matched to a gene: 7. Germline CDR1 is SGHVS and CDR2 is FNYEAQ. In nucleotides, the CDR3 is TGTGCCAGCAGCTTAAATCCGGGGGGGAGGGAGCAGTACTTC. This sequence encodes CASSLNPGGREQYF.